This record looks at one TCR beta chain sequence and its context. Using immunoSEQ multiplex PCR, the repertoire was profiled, and TCRdb retains in-frame clones only, with some absent. The sample has roughly 130,000 clones; 90% are singletons. Losses at the gene ends were 10 bases for V and 0 bases for J; bases not matched to a gene: 3. Germline loops: CDR1 MDHEN, CDR2 SYDVKM. CDR3 length equals 14 residues. This record comes from a study of control samples from healthy donors and cancer patients. This clonotype was sampled from a man between 18 and 29 years old in good health. This chain uses TRBV28 with TRBJ2-1, with 10 nucleotides matching TRBD2. Sequencing was performed on blood. CDR3 in amino acids: CATRTSGSYNEQFF. DNA for the CDR3: TGTGCCACAAGGACTAGCGGCTCCTACAATGAGCAGTTCTTC.